This T cell receptor beta chain was sequenced during a study of response to subunit inactivated influenza vaccine (dated by TCRdb to 2016 to 2019). Concerning the study at large: To follow how T cells responded to a trivalent subunit inactivated influenza vaccine, the researchers relied on deep quantitative profiling of the T cell receptor repertoire. The full study reports these points: The authors proposed that each seasonal influenza vaccination may bring in only a limited number of new T cells.

This clonotype was recorded many times. The clone's antigen remains unknown. The sample holds no much larger clone one base away, and base qualities are not on file. Taken from cysteine to phenylalanine, the CDR3 has 15 residues. Left in the record is the CDR3 DNA by itself, 45 bases read in frame from the first base. Germline trimming amounts to 1 base on V and 4 bases on J, with 3 as the count of junction bases outside the gene matches. According to the germline V gene (reference sequence), CDR1 reads SEHNR and CDR2 reads FQNEAQ. The library was produced with RT-PCR. Instrument on record: Illumina HiSeq 2500. Using fastp trimming at Q25 and MiXCR clonotype assembly, TCRdb reanalyzed the public sequencing data and kept in-frame beta chains. Merged by CDR3 protein, the rows form single entries marked with the most common genes and DNA. Counted in this sample were about 700,000 distinct CDR3 sequences; over 11% of them appeared once. The ten biggest clones cover 5.5% to 7% of the sample.

The receptor comes from a man aged 50 to 60 who received an inactivated influenza vaccine. Donor details come from another sample of the same person, matched by shared clones. The source was PBMCs from blood, collected 14 to 15 days before vaccination. The sequence joins TRBV7-9 to TRBJ2-1; the junction holds 8 bases that match TRBD2. The CDR3 protein is CASSLDGGEYNEQFF. Here is the DNA: TGTGCCAGCAGCTTAGACGGGGGGGAGTACAATGAGCAGTTCTTC. With the rest looked up from the reference TRBV7-9 and TRBJ2-1 genes rather than sequenced, the full variable domain is DTGVSQNPRHKITKRGQNVTFRCDPISEHNRLYWYRQTLGQGPEFLTYFQNEAQLEKSRLLSDRFSAERPKGSFSTLEIQRTEQGDSAMYLCASSLDGGEYNEQFFGPGTRLTVL.